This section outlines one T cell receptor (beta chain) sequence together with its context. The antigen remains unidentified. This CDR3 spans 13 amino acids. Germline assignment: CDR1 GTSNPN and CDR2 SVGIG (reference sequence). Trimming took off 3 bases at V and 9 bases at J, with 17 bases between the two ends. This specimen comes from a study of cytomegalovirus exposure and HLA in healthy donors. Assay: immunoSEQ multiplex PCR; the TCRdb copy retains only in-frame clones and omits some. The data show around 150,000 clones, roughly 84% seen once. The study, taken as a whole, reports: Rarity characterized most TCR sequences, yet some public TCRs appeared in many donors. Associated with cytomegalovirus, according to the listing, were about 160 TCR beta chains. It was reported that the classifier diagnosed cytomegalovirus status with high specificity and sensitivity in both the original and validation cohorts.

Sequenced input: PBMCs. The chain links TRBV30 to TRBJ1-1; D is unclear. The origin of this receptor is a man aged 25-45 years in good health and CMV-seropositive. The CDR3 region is CAWRPIGEGKAFF. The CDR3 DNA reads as TGTGCCTGGAGGCCGATCGGGGAGGGAAAAGCTTTCTTT.